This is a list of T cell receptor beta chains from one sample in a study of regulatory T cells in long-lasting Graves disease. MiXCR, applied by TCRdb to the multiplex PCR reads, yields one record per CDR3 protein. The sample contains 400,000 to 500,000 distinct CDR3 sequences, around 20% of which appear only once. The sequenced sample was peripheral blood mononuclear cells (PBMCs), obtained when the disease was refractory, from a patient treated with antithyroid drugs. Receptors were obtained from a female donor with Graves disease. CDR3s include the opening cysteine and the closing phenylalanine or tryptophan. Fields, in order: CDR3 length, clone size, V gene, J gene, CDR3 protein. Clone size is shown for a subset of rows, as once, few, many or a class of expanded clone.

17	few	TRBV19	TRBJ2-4	CASSMKPKFLAKNIQYF
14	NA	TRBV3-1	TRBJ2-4	CASSQELEWHIQYF
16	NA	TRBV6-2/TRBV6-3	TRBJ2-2	CASSYLGSAGDGELFF
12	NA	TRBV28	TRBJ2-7	CPSSEGIFEQYF
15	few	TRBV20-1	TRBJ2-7	CSATPIAGGAYEQYF
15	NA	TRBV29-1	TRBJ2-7	CSVGWPGTYAYEQYF
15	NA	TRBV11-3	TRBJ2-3	CASSLGTDNTDTQYF
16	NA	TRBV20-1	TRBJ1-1	CSARELGQGKFIEAFF
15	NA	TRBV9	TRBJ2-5	CASSGGGRTQETQYF
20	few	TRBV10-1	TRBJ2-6	CAVLRGQPSIVSSGANVLTF
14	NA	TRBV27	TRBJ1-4	CASSTTGAGEKLFF
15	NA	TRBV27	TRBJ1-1	CASRTTGEWFTEAFF
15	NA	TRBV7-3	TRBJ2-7	CASSPTSGSAYEQYF
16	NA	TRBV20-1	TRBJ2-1	CSARPRLAGPYNEQFF
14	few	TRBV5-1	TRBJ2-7	CASSLDGQGDEQYF
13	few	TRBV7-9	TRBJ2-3	CASSAAVTDTQYF
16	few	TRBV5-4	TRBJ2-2	CASSFGTSGSTGELFF
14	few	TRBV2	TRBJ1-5	CASSPWGTGQPQHF
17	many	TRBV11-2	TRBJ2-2	CASSHQRTSGNTGELFF
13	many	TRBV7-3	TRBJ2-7	CASSLDRVSEQYF
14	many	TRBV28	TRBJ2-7	CASSSSTTTDEQYF
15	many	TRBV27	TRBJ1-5	CASSTTTGAEQPQHF
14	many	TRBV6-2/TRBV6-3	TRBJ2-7	CASSYSTGAYEQYF
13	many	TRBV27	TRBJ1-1	CASSHTGLEGAFF
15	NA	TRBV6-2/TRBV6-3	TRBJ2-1	CATRTGITSYNEQFF
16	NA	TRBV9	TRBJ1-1	CASSAHRGRMNTEAFF
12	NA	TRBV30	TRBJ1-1	CAWDGTGLGAFF
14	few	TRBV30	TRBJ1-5	CAWSEGQGNQPQHF
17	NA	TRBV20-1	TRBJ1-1	CSAREMGRKAKNTEAFF
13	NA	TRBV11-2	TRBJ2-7	CASSALGVYEQYF
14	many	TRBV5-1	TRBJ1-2	CASSLEGALDGYTF
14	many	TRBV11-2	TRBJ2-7	CASSLGLAQGGQYF
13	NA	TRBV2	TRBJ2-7	CASIRQSPYEQYF
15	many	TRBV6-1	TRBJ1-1	CASSIPGHMNTEAFF
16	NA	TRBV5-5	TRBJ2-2	CASSWRTSGRAGELFF
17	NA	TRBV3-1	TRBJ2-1	CASSLRTSGTSYNEQFF
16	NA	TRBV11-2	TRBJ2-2	CASSLGDGFGAGELFF
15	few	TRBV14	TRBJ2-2	CASSPFYSGLGELFF
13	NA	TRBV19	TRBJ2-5	CASRYRGQETQYF
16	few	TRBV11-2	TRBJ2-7	CASSLPLAGGPYEQYF
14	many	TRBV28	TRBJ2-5	CASSPAGPGETQYF
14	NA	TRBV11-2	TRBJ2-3	CASSLQFFTDTQYF
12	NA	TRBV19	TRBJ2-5	CVLKGEPETQYF
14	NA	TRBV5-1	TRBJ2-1	CASRGLAGENEQFF
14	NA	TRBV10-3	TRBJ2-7	CAINQNRLSYEQYF
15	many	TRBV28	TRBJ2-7	CASSSPGHGTYEQYF
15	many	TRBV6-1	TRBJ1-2	CASRETRTGRSGYTF
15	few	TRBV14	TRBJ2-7	CASSQRNLAGAEQYF
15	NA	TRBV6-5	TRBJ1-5	CASSYLGQGYQPQHF
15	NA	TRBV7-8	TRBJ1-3	CASSLDRPSGNTIYF
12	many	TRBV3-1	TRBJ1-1	CASSLTVTEAFF
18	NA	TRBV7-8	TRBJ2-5	CASSSWTGVTVEDETQYF
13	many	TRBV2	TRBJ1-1	CASSGAGGMEAFF
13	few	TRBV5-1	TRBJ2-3	CASSFRGPDTQYF
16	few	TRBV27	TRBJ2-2	CASSLSWGLAGGELFF